This paragraph covers one TCR beta chain sequence. Specified time point: patch test 2, 6 weeks after DPC sensitization. Treatment described: therapeutic diphenylcyclopropenone sensitization with weekly scalp DPC. Germline CDR1 is MNHEY and CDR2 is SVGEGT. The V end lost 7 bases, the J end lost 4 bases, and 11 bases lay between the germline ends. The CDR3 has 12 residues. The source of the sample is a study of human T cells and chemical hapten exposure. Overall study context: Read at 6 days, the patch tests placed 0.01% DPC on the upper back.

TCRdb processed the RACE reads anew with MiXCR; each CDR3 protein has one entry. The sample includes a few hundred thousand distinct CDR3 sequences, about 6.3% seen only once; the top ten take more than 5.5%. This clonotype was obtained from a woman aged 18-29 years with alopecia areata. Some clones in this sample may be carry-over from other donors' samples. Sequenced material: whole blood, taken in connection with sensitization to the hapten diphenylcyclopropenone (DPC). This chain connects TRBV6-2 or TRBV6-3 to TRBJ2-7; possibly TRBD1 or TRBD2 for D (6 bases each). Here the CDR3 reads CASTRGQYEQYF. The CDR3 DNA reads as TGTGCCAGCACCCGGGGGCAATACGAGCAGTACTTC.